This T cell receptor (beta chain) was sequenced for a study of T cells in Graves' hyperthyroidism and ophthalmopathy. Overall study findings and caveats: Most thyroid clonotypes with frequency above 0.001 were detected in blood.

These patients, aged 18 to 65, had recently diagnosed hyperthyroidism lasting under 2 months. TCR beta CDR3 region amplification was performed from RNA transcripts. First-round RT-PCR targeting the TCR CDR3 was performed with the HTBI primer set. TCRdb re-derived calls from the multiplex PCR reads in MiXCR, one entry per CDR3 protein. The sample includes approximately 400,000 distinct CDR3 sequences, about a sixth of them seen just once. This CDR3 comprises 18 residues. The V and J ends lost 7 bases and 4 bases, in that order; junction bases with no gene match: 18. CDR1 and CDR2 (germline): MNHNS, SASEGT. This clonotype was recorded many times. Its antigen is unidentified.

The sample consisted of blood. This clonotype was obtained from a woman under 30 with Graves' hyperthyroidism. The J gene is TRBJ2-2, the V gene TRBV6-1, with 7 bases identical to TRBD1. As DNA, the CDR3 is TGTGCCAGCACCTACGGGGTTGTAAACAGGGGTTTCACCGGGGAGCTGTTTTTT. Amino acid sequence: CASTYGVVNRGFTGELFF.